Listed here are 28 T cell receptor beta chains from one sample, sequenced in a study of T-cell reconstitution after alpha-beta-depleted transplantation in children. Preparation of the TCRbeta library was carried out with unique molecular identifiers. Each CDR3 protein is one row after TCRdb ran MiXCR on the PCR reads. The data hold 230,000 or so distinct CDR3 sequences, with about 8.8% observed a single time. The sample here was PBMCs from the stem cell graft donor, taken from the stem cell graft. These receptors originate from a human donor who donated a stem cell graft to a child with SCID.

This clonotype was seen many times. The chain uses TRBV21-1 and TRBJ2-3; TRBD1, the table's D call, lacks a check against the DNA. TRBV21-1 is given as a pseudogene. The CDR3 spans 18 residues. For the CDR3, the DNA is TGTGCCAGCAGCAATCCTCGGCGGTGCACAGGGGGCGGGGATACGCAGTATTTT. It encodes CASSNPRRCTGGGDTQYF.

This clonotype was seen many times. The rearrangement links TRBV20-1 to TRBJ2-5; no firm D call. Per the germline V gene, CDR1 is DFQATT and CDR2 is SNEGSKA (reference sequence). This CDR3 is 14 amino acids long. Trimming pared 3 bases from V and 2 bases from J, leaving 13 bases between. CDR3 region: CSASRSGSQETQYF. Written as DNA, the CDR3 is TGCAGTGCTAGTAGGTCAGGCTCACAAGAGACCCAGTACTTC.

In its sample, this clonotype was seen many times. The chain uses TRBV4-1 and TRBJ2-3; 10 nucleotides match TRBD2. The CDR3 is 16 residues long. V dropped 4 bases and J dropped 1; count of bases not matched to a gene: 5. Germline V lookup: CDR1 MGHRA, CDR2 YSYEKL. The chain's CDR3 is CASSPQLAGGTDTQYF. CDR3 nucleotides: TGCGCCAGCAGCCCCCAGCTAGCGGGGGGCACAGATACGCAGTATTTT.

A remark on this clonotype: This clone may be a read error of a much larger clone one base away. This sequence joins TRBV5-1 and TRBJ2-5, with D unresolved. Trimming left V 2 bases short and J 3 bases short, with 8 bases between. The germline V gene has CDR1 SGHRS and CDR2 YFSETQ. The length of the CDR3 is 13 residues. CDR3 in amino acids: CASSLQHEETQYF. CDR3 sequence (DNA): TGCGCCAGCAGCTTACAGCACGAAGAGACCCAGTACTTC. The full variable domain, in which reference TRBV5-1 and TRBJ2-5 provide the parts outside the CDR3, is KAGVTQTPRYLIKTRGQQVTLSCSPISGHRSVSWYQQTPGQGLQFLFEYFSETQRNKGNFPGRFSGRQFSNSRSEMNVSTLELGDSALYLCASSLQHEETQYFGPGTRLLVL.

The chain is built from TRBV13 and TRBJ1-2, with D hard to call. The CDR3 loop spans 17 amino acids. V lost 0 bases to trimming and J lost 4 bases, with 18 bases between them. CDR1 and CDR2 from the germline V gene are PRHDT and FYEKMQ (reference sequence). CDR3 sequence (DNA): TGTGCCAGCAGCTTAGGGCTCCTCTATGCGGGTCTCTATGGCTACACCTTC. Its protein product is CASSLGLLYAGLYGYTF.

This clonotype was seen ten or more times. The chain has TRBV4-3 and TRBJ1-1; D is possibly TRBD1 (5 bases). The CDR3 has 15 residues. CDR1 is LGHNA and CDR2 is YSLEER in the germline V gene. With 4 bases removed from V and 0 bases from J, the gap between germline ends came to 12 bases. The DNA of the CDR3 is TGCGCCAGCAGCCGCAGGGCAGGAATGAACACTGAAGCTTTCTTT. This sequence encodes CASSRRAGMNTEAFF.

This clonotype has at least ten counts. The chain uses TRBV20-1 and TRBJ2-7; possible D gene TRBD2, 5 bases. Trimming shortened V by 0 bases and J by 0 bases, and 12 bases separated the two germline ends. This CDR3 region has 15 residues. Germline loops: CDR1 DFQATT, CDR2 SNEGSKA (reference sequence). CDR3 loop: CSARDWQRSSYEQYF. CDR3 DNA: TGCAGTGCTAGAGATTGGCAGCGGAGCTCCTACGAGCAGTACTTC.

The chain links TRBV5-6 to TRBJ1-2; D ambiguous. The CDR3 covers 13 residues. Germline CDR1 is SGHDT and CDR2 is YYEEEE. V was pared by 2 bases and J by 1 base, with 6 bases between. The CDR3 loop is CASSLRINYGYTF. CDR3 nucleotide sequence: TGTGCCAGCAGCTTAAGGATTAACTATGGCTACACCTTC.

The chain has TRBV12-3 or TRBV12-4 and TRBJ2-5, with D hard to call. Trimming stripped 3 bases from V and 5 bases from J, with 10 bases between. The CDR3 length is 13 residues. CDR3 nucleotides: TGTGCCAGCAGTTTTACGAGGAAGGAGACCCAGTACTTC. This gives the protein CASSFTRKETQYF.

There are many counts of this clonotype. The chain combines TRBV3-1 with TRBJ2-7; no definite D call. The V end lost 0 bases, the J end lost 3 bases, and 9 bases lay between the germline ends. This CDR3 comprises 14 residues. Per germline, CDR1 LGHDT and CDR2 YNNKEL (reference sequence). CDR3 coding DNA: TGTGCCAGCAGCCAAGACTGGGGTGACTACGAGCAGTACTTC. Its translation: CASSQDWGDYEQYF.

The count of this clonotype is one. The genes are TRBV12-3 or TRBV12-4 and TRBJ1-2; TRBD1 matches at 10 bases. J was trimmed by 7 bases and V by 5 bases; bases with no gene match: 7. There are 14 residues in the CDR3. The CDR3 sequence is CASSPTTGGRGYTF. The CDR3 DNA follows: TGTGCCAGCAGTCCGACGACAGGGGGCCGTGGCTACACCTTC.

The chain employs TRBV10-3 and TRBJ2-7, with 8 nucleotides matching TRBD1. V dropped 2 bases and J dropped 7; count of bases not matched to a gene: 16. Germline CDR1 reads ENHRY; CDR2 reads SYGVKD. The CDR3 is made up of 17 amino acids. The CDR3 is CAISETFFGTGDLEQYF. DNA of the CDR3: TGTGCCATCAGTGAGACTTTTTTCGGGACAGGTGACCTGGAGCAGTACTTC.

The V gene is TRBV5-1, the J gene TRBJ2-2, with 8 bases aligning to TRBD2. Trimming removed 6 bases from V and 6 bases from J; junction bases left unmatched: 7. The CDR3 covers 14 residues. In germline, CDR1 is SGHRS, CDR2 YFSETQ. The CDR3 nucleotides read TGCGCCAGCACCAGGACTAGCTCGTCCGGGGAGCTGTTTTTT. As protein: CASTRTSSSGELFF.

This clonotype was seen repeatedly, ten times or more. The genes are TRBV5-1 and TRBJ1-2; D ambiguous. The CDR3 spans 13 residues. Germline V gene data show CDR1 as SGHRS and CDR2 as YFSETQ. Trimming took 4 bases from V and 3 from J, leaving 10 bases between them. The CDR3 DNA is TGCGCCAGCAGCGCGGCTGGGGACTATGGCTACACCTTC. It yields the protein CASSAAGDYGYTF. Combining the CDR3 with reference TRBV5-1 and TRBJ1-2 gives the whole variable domain KAGVTQTPRYLIKTRGQQVTLSCSPISGHRSVSWYQQTPGQGLQFLFEYFSETQRNKGNFPGRFSGRQFSNSRSEMNVSTLELGDSALYLCASSAAGDYGYTFGSGTRLTVV.

This clonotype was seen repeatedly, ten times or more. V and J are TRBV12-3 or TRBV12-4 and TRBJ1-4; a weak D match, TRBD1 (6 bases). The CDR3 spans 18 residues. The ends were cut back, 2 bases at V and 0 bases at J, with 16 bases in the middle. This CDR3 reads CASSLSGGPSTTNEKLFF. The CDR3 bases are TGTGCCAGCAGTTTATCTGGGGGCCCCTCCACAACTAATGAAAAACTGTTTTTT.

This clonotype was seen ten or more times. The J gene is TRBJ1-6, the V gene TRBV20-1; D unclear. V was clipped by 7 bases and J by 13 bases, with 11 bases between them. Germline V gives CDR1 DFQATT, CDR2 SNEGSKA (reference sequence). The CDR3 is made up of 10 amino acids. The CDR3 bases are TGCAGTGTAATGGGCGATCCCCTCCACTTT. It specifies CSVMGDPLHF.

In its sample, this clonotype was seen many times. J is TRBJ1-1 and V is TRBV7-2; D not resolved. Deletions cut 3 bases from V and 4 bases from J, with 12 bases between. The CDR3 consists of 14 residues. CDR1 is SGHTA and CDR2 is FQGNSA in the germline V gene. The chain's CDR3 is CASSFWGSGTEAFF. CDR3 bases: TGTGCCAGCAGCTTCTGGGGTAGTGGCACTGAAGCTTTCTTT.

In its sample, this clonotype was seen many times. The rearrangement uses TRBV6-2 or TRBV6-3 and TRBJ1-1; D unresolved. There are 13 residues in the CDR3. The germline V gene has CDR1 MNHEY and CDR2 SVGEGT. Trimming took 4 bases from V and 0 from J, leaving 6 bases between them. In DNA, the CDR3 is TGTGCCAGCAGTTTTCGACTGAACACTGAAGCTTTCTTT. It translates to CASSFRLNTEAFF.

This clonotype was seen repeatedly, ten times or more. V and J are TRBV28 and TRBJ1-1; 7 bases match TRBD1. In germline, CDR1 is MDHEN, CDR2 SYDVKM. J gave up 0 bases and V 5 bases, and 3 bases lay outside the gene matches. The CDR3 spans 14 residues. The CDR3 DNA is TGTGCCAGCAGTGGAGGGGGCCTGAACACTGAAGCTTTCTTT. It encodes CASSGGGLNTEAFF.

This clonotype was found many times. The chain recombines TRBV5-1 with TRBJ2-7, with D hard to call. V was clipped by 1 base and J by 4 bases, with 9 bases between them. CDR1 is SGHRS and CDR2 is YFSETQ in the germline V gene. This CDR3 has 13 amino acids. CDR3 bases: TGCGCCAGCAGCTTGTATACTGGGTACGAGCAGTACTTC. Translation: CASSLYTGYEQYF.

This clonotype was detected ten times or more. The chain links TRBV3-1 to TRBJ2-2; 9 nucleotides agree with TRBD1. The CDR3 length is 16 residues. The germline CDR1 and CDR2 sequences are LGHDT and YNNKEL (reference sequence). With 2 bases clipped from V and 5 bases from J, the junction kept 6 bases outside the gene matches. The CDR3, as DNA: TGTGCCAGCAGCCAACGGGGACAGGGAAGGACCGGGGAGCTGTTTTTT. Translation: CASSQRGQGRTGELFF.

Details on this clonotype: One base away lies a much larger clone, so this may be a sequencing read error. The chain joins TRBV7-2 to TRBJ2-7; D might be TRBD2 (6 bases). This CDR3 has 15 amino acids. The germline V gene encodes CDR1 SGHTA and CDR2 FQGNSA. With 0 bases removed from V and 3 bases from J, the gap between germline ends came to 12 bases. CDR3 loop: CASSLAVGRHYEQYF. The CDR3 DNA is TGTGCCAGCAGCTTAGCTGTGGGGAGGCACTACGAGCAGTACTTC.

This clonotype was seen repeatedly, ten times or more. The rearrangement uses TRBV3-1 and TRBJ1-4; D might be TRBD1 (6 bases). The CDR3 sequence is 14 residues long. V dropped 1 base and J dropped 7 bases, with 10 bases sitting between them. Germline CDR1 and CDR2: LGHDT and YNNKEL (reference sequence). The CDR3 spells CASSQGLGGEKLFF. CDR3 bases: TGTGCCAGCAGCCAAGGCTTAGGGGGTGAAAAACTGTTTTTT.

This clonotype occurred many times. The chain is built from TRBV5-1 and TRBJ1-2; D is uncertain. The V end was cut by 4 bases, the J end by 6 bases, with 10 bases between. The CDR3 length is 12 residues. The V gene's germline CDR1 is SGHRS and CDR2 YFSETQ. The CDR3: CASSLPGDGYTF. The CDR3 region has the DNA TGCGCCAGCAGCCTGCCCGGGGATGGCTACACCTTC.

This chain uses TRBV7-2 with TRBJ2-7, with no clear D. The V and J ends lost 2 bases and 2 bases respectively, with 13 bases between them. The germline V gene encodes CDR1 SGHTA and CDR2 FQGNSA. The CDR3 contains 15 residues. The CDR3 loop reads CASSLRALTPYEQYF. The DNA for the CDR3 is TGTGCCAGCAGCTTAAGGGCCTTAACCCCCTACGAGCAGTACTTC.

This clonotype showed up many times. The chain has TRBV10-3 and TRBJ2-7; TRBD2 aligns across 7 bases. Germline CDR1 and CDR2: ENHRY and SYGVKD. V gave up 3 bases and J gave up 5 bases; unmatched junction bases: 7. This CDR3 is built from 14 residues. The CDR3 spells CAISESGGTNEQYF. DNA for the CDR3: TGTGCCATCAGTGAAAGCGGAGGGACTAACGAGCAGTACTTC.

In its sample, this clonotype was seen many times. This chain uses TRBV27 with TRBJ2-1; 12 nucleotides line up with TRBD2. The germline V gene has CDR1 MNHEY and CDR2 SMNVEV (reference sequence). The CDR3 totals 21 residues. The V segment lost 0 bases and the J segment 0 bases; nucleotides outside the gene matches: 12. CDR3 residues: CASSLSPSGGALMSSYNEQFF. The CDR3 DNA reads as TGTGCCAGCAGTTTATCGCCTAGCGGGGGGGCGTTGATGAGCTCCTACAATGAGCAGTTCTTC.

This chain links TRBV5-5 with TRBJ1-2; 8 bases map to TRBD1. CDR3 length: 15 amino acids. V lost 3 bases to trimming and J lost 2 bases; unmatched junction nucleotides: 6. Germline V CDR1 and CDR2: SGHKS, YYEKEE (reference sequence). The CDR3 DNA reads as TGTGCCAGCAGCTCATCCGGGACAGGCAACTATGGCTACACCTTC. Protein: CASSSSGTGNYGYTF.